This T cell receptor beta chain derives from a study of cytomegalovirus exposure and HLA in healthy donors. Primers for the PCR totalled 60 Vbeta and 13 Jbeta. The table came from immunoSEQ multiplex PCR; TCRdb's copy has only in-frame clones and leaves some out. The repertoire holds around 110,000 clones, with about four fifths as singletons. With V trimmed by 4 bases and J by 0 bases, 7 bases remained unmatched. The CDR3 is 15 residues long. Germline V gives CDR1 SGHTS, CDR2 YDEGEE. V is TRBV5-8 and J is TRBJ2-7; the match to TRBD2 covers 7 bases. This clonotype originated in a man between 25 and 39 years old in good health and CMV-seropositive. The source material was PBMCs. The CDR3 reads CASSLGGVYSYEQYF. The CDR3 nucleotides are TGTGCCAGCAGCCTGGGGGGGGTCTACTCCTACGAGCAGTACTTC.